This T cell receptor beta chain originates from a study of blood T cell repertoires in COVID-19 (dated by TCRdb to the early 2020s). Background for the entire study: Collaborator samples came from the United States, Italy and Spain and covered acute and convalescent phases of COVID-19. The material from the prospective study consisted of cDNA or gDNA derived from T cells, B-cell-depleted T cells, or PBMCs. Subjects who had been exposed to COVID-19, were actively infected with it, or had recovered from it provided the deeply sampled blood TCRbeta repertoires that made up the dataset. The repertoires were released in a freely available public database intended as a resource for research on the immune response to SARS-CoV-2. Samples came from the ongoing ImmuneRACE study (first 160 participants) plus 1,254 subjects from 6 global collaborators. Sample metadata almost always included a de-identified subject ID, COVID-19 status, age in years and sex. Where available, HLA class I and class II types were obtained from metadata supplied by the sample provider rather than from assay-based typing. Broader findings and caveats from the paper: The quantity of clinical and demographic metadata differed by source and by participant and was supplied without curation.

TCRbeta CDR3 regions were amplified from genomic DNA by means of the immunoSEQ Assay, a bias-controlled multiplex PCR. Per the original workflow: Nucleated cell counts per sample were estimated from amplification of reference gene primers within the assay. To quantify the absolute abundance of each unique TCRbeta CDR3 rearrangement, sequence reads were collapsed and filtered. For each sample, productive Simpson clonality was calculated by taking the square root of Simpson's diversity index across productive rearrangements. TCRdb limited this immuneACCESS table to in-frame rearrangements with V and J called. A share of clones is missing; checked studies link under half to unresolved V genes, and the rest is unexplained. V, J and clone size were drawn from that table, and D and trimming were deduced from the DNA. A total of 150,000 to 200,000 clones appear in this sample, approximately 85% of them only once. The top ten hold approximately 9% of the sample.

From the cysteine up to the phenylalanine, the CDR3 has a length of 18 residues. The retained sequence is limited to the CDR3, 54 bases, with the frame set at the first base. Participants in the prospective study were enrolled through a virtual design, were aged roughly 18 to 90 years, and lived in roughly 24 United States geographic areas. In the prospective study, participants were assigned to cohorts based on the clinical history participants reported in a screening survey and a study questionnaire. Recovered participants in ImmuneRACE Cohort 3 were defined as having two consecutive negative NP/OP PCR tests, clearance from a healthcare professional, or resolution of symptoms. In the prospective study, whole blood, serum and a nasopharyngeal or oropharyngeal swab were collected from each participant by mobile phlebotomists. Prospective study participants could optionally give additional blood draws and questionnaires over a roughly two-month period. Before DNA extraction, prospective study blood samples were shipped either frozen or at room temperature.

About this clone itself: It has no known antigen specificity. Per-nucleotide qualities are absent, and no much larger clonotype sits a single base away.

The receptor was isolated from a young woman who had recovered from COVID-19. The sample taken for sequencing was PBMCs or T cells enriched from blood (not recorded which). In this chain, TRBV21-1 is recombined with TRBJ2-1; the listed D gene, TRBD2, was not tested against the DNA. TRBV21-1 is a pseudogene. At the DNA level, the sequence is TGTGCCAGCAGCGACCGGAGACTCCCACGTAGACCCTACAATGAGCAGTTCTTC. Its amino acids are CASSDRRLPRRPYNEQFF.